The next 22 T cell receptor beta chains were all read from a single sample in a study of blood T cells in healthy people across ages. Through a sample-barcoded 5' primer and a J-beta primer mix, a second PCR was run for about 6 to 11 cycles. In TCRdb, the 5' RACE reads were re-called with MiXCR into one record per CDR3 protein. Of approximately 780,000 distinct CDR3 sequences listed, approximately 24% are singletons. These data also formed part of another study, on T cells of mothers and their children.

Sequenced: blood. These receptors originate from a boy aged 5-17 years in good health.

The V and J genes are TRBV3-1 and TRBJ2-5; 7 positions match TRBD1. The germline gives CDR1 LGHDT, CDR2 YNNKEL (reference sequence). CDR3 size: 17 residues. V lost 2 bases and J lost 0; bases outside the gene matches: 9. The CDR3: CASSQQGEGFDQETQYF. CDR3 sequence (DNA): TGTGCCAGCAGCCAACAGGGGGAAGGTTTCGACCAAGAGACCCAGTACTTC.

This clonotype has a handful of counts. The gene calls are TRBV29-1 and TRBJ2-1; unclear D gene. Germline loops: CDR1 SQVTM, CDR2 ANQGSEA. Deletions cut 2 bases from V and 0 bases from J, with 8 bases between. This CDR3 has 14 amino acids. In DNA form, the CDR3 reads TGCAGCGTTGAAAGAGCTAACTCCTACAATGAGCAGTTCTTC. Its translation is CSVERANSYNEQFF.

This clonotype was counted between two and nine times. The chain combines TRBV6-6 with TRBJ1-4; tentative D call: TRBD1 (5 bases). CDR3 length: 15 residues. V gave up 0 bases and J gave up 7 bases, with 12 bases separating them. Looked up from germline, CDR1 is MNHNY and CDR2 is SVGAGI (reference sequence). CDR3 coding DNA: TGTGCCAGCAGTTACTCGATCCCGGGGCGTGAAAAACTGTTTTTT. Translated, it gives CASSYSIPGREKLFF.

This clonotype was seen more than once but under ten times. The V call is TRBV7-3, the J call TRBJ2-6; 8 bases agree with TRBD1. V was pared by 5 bases and J by 3 bases, with 6 bases of the junction left unmatched. This CDR3 is built from 16 residues. Per the germline V gene, CDR1 is SGHTA and CDR2 is FQGTGA. The CDR3 spells CASSPGGLYGANVLTF. Written as DNA, the CDR3 is TGTGCCAGCAGCCCAGGGGGCCTATATGGGGCCAACGTCCTGACTTTC.

This chain joins TRBV5-1 and TRBJ2-5; a possible D gene is TRBD1 (6 bases). V was clipped by 3 bases and J by 1 base, with 16 bases between them. The CDR3 length is 16 residues. Germline CDR1 and CDR2: SGHRS and YFSETQ. Here the CDR3 reads CASSWKGQMIQETQYF. CDR3 bases: TGCGCCAGCAGCTGGAAAGGACAGATGATCCAAGAGACCCAGTACTTC.

This chain uses TRBV6-5 with TRBJ2-1, with D unclear. The CDR3 extends over 13 amino acids. Trimming took off 6 bases at V and 8 bases at J, with 14 bases between the two ends. Germline V gives CDR1 MNHEY, CDR2 SVGAGI. The CDR3, as DNA: TGTGCCAGCAGGATCCTACCAAGCGATGAGCAGTTCTTC. Translating gives CASRILPSDEQFF.

The chain uses TRBV5-1 and TRBJ2-7; 8 nucleotides match TRBD1. From germline, CDR1 is SGHRS and CDR2 YFSETQ. CDR3 size: 17 residues. Trimming cost V 0 bases and J 6 bases; bases outside gene matches: 14. The CDR3: CASSLDLWDRTTGEQYF. CDR3 in DNA: TGCGCCAGCAGCTTGGATCTCTGGGACAGGACTACTGGCGAGCAGTACTTC.

This sequence joins TRBV7-9 and TRBJ2-6; TRBD1 is a possible D gene (6 bases). Trimming cost V 9 bases and J 0 bases, with 12 bases left between them. The CDR3 has 15 amino acids. Germline CDR1 is SEHNR and CDR2 is FQNEAQ (reference sequence). CDR3 protein: CASDRSSSGANVLTF. The CDR3 bases are TGTGCCAGTGACAGGTCCAGCTCTGGGGCCAACGTCCTGACTTTC.

This clonotype was recorded many times. V and J are TRBV12-5 and TRBJ1-4; D ambiguous. The CDR3 is 15 amino acids. V was cut by 0 bases and J by 8 bases, with 13 bases left in between. The germline CDR1 and CDR2 sequences are LGHNT and FRNRAP. CDR3 protein: CASGLVPGLGEKLFF. The CDR3 DNA follows: TGTGCTAGTGGTTTGGTACCCGGGTTAGGGGAAAAACTGTTTTTT.

The chain links TRBV28 to TRBJ2-1; 10 bases line up with TRBD2. V was pared by 4 bases and J by 5 bases, with 8 bases of the junction left unmatched. The germline V gene has CDR1 MDHEN and CDR2 SYDVKM. This CDR3 is 16 amino acids long. The CDR3 region has the DNA TGTGCCAGCAGTTCCCGCTCTAGCGGGGGTGACAATGAGCAGTTCTTC. Translating gives CASSSRSSGGDNEQFF.

This clonotype was seen only a few times. The chain recombines TRBV3-1 with TRBJ2-7, with D unclear. V lost 0 bases and J lost 6, with 9 bases in between. Germline assignment: CDR1 LGHDT and CDR2 YNNKEL (reference sequence). The CDR3 totals 13 residues. The CDR3 spells CASSQDTGPEQYF. For the CDR3, the DNA is TGTGCCAGCAGCCAAGATACGGGTCCCGAGCAGTACTTC.

This clonotype was detected only a few times. J is TRBJ2-5 and V is TRBV5-1, with 8 bases aligning to TRBD2. The germline gives CDR1 SGHRS, CDR2 YFSETQ. J was trimmed by 3 bases and V by 3 bases; bases with no gene match: 10. This CDR3 has 16 residues. The CDR3, as DNA: TGCGCCAGCAGCTCCCGGGCGAGCGGGGGTGAAGAGACCCAGTACTTC. Its translation: CASSSRASGGEETQYF.

Only a few counts were recorded for this clonotype. This chain links TRBV6-1 with TRBJ1-1; D is possibly TRBD1 (5 bases). The CDR3 consists of 12 residues. Germline V gives CDR1 MNHNS, CDR2 SASEGT. The V gene lost 8 bases and the J gene lost 4 bases, with 11 bases spanning the gap. The CDR3 DNA follows: TGTGCCAGCCGAAAGGGGTGCACTGAAGCTTTCTTT. As protein: CASRKGCTEAFF.

This clonotype was seen a handful of times. The rearrangement links TRBV9 to TRBJ1-1, with TRBD1 as a possible D gene (6 bases). Germline lookup yields CDR1 SGDLS and CDR2 YYNGEE. V was clipped by 0 bases and J by 5 bases, with 20 bases between them. The CDR3 extends over 17 amino acids. DNA for the CDR3: TGTGCCAGCAGCGTAGACGGGGGGCCGTCTCTGGGGACTGAAGCTTTCTTT. Its protein product is CASSVDGGPSLGTEAFF.

The chain couples TRBV6-5 to TRBJ1-6; a possible D gene is TRBD1 (5 bases). Trimming stripped 1 base from V and 0 bases from J, with 10 bases between. CDR1 is MNHEY and CDR2 is SVGAGI in the germline V gene. The CDR3 totals 17 residues. The CDR3 region is CASSYYLGGSYNSPLHF. The CDR3 DNA reads as TGTGCCAGCAGTTACTACCTGGGGGGCTCCTATAATTCACCCCTCCACTTT.

The chain combines TRBV4-1 with TRBJ2-3; D gene unclear. Trimming shortened V by 4 bases and J by 2 bases, and 13 bases separated the two germline ends. The V gene's germline CDR1 is MGHRA and CDR2 YSYEKL. CDR3 length: 15 residues. The CDR3 reads CASSRPDDPTDTQYF. The CDR3 DNA follows: TGCGCCAGCAGCCGGCCTGATGACCCCACAGATACGCAGTATTTT.

This clonotype was seen more than once but under ten times. This chain joins TRBV7-7 and TRBJ2-5, with D possibly being TRBD1 (6 bases). Near its end, the DNA agrees better with TRBJ2-7, so the J call may be wrong. Germline CDR1 reads SSHAT; CDR2 reads FNYEAQ (reference sequence). The CDR3 has 16 residues. CDR3 bases: TGTGCCAGCAGCTGGGACGACAGGAAGGGGTCCTACGAGCAGTACTTC. This codes for CASSWDDRKGSYEQYF.

A few counts support this clonotype. The germline gene is not matched at one end of the junction; a read error may be the cause. CDR3 coding DNA: TGTGCCAGCAGCCAAGATACGGACCCCCGGGGGTGGCGTATCTTC. Amino acids: CASSQDTDPRGWRIF. The chain has TRBV3-1 and TRBJ2-1; weak D call: TRBD2 (6 bases). This CDR3 contains 15 residues. Germline CDR1 and CDR2: LGHDT and YNNKEL (reference sequence).

This clonotype was seen just once. A much larger clone sits a single nucleotide away, making a read error possible. The CDR3 sequence is CSARDRTGRRSYNEQYF. The CDR3 DNA follows: TGCAGTGCTAGAGATAGGACAGGGCGAAGATCCTACAATGAGCAGTACTTC. The rearrangement joins TRBV20-1 to TRBJ2-5, with TRBD1 matching 8 bases. Losses at the gene ends were 0 bases for V and 11 bases for J; bases not matched to a gene: 20. Per the germline V gene, CDR1 is DFQATT and CDR2 is SNEGSKA (reference sequence). CDR3 length equals 17 residues.

V is TRBV7-9 and J is TRBJ2-7; D possibly corresponds to TRBD1 (7 bases). The V end lost 5 bases, the J end lost 2 bases, and 16 bases lay between the germline ends. The CDR3 is 15 amino acids. Germline V CDR1 and CDR2: SEHNR, FQNEAQ (reference sequence). CDR3 coding DNA: TGTGCCAGCAGCGGATCGACAGGGACTGCCTACGAGCAGTACTTC. Protein product: CASSGSTGTAYEQYF.

J is TRBJ1-6 and V is TRBV20-1, with 10 nucleotides matching TRBD1. The CDR3 extends over 15 amino acids. The V segment lost 6 bases and the J segment 9 bases; nucleotides outside the gene matches: 11. Per the germline V gene, CDR1 is DFQATT and CDR2 is SNEGSKA (reference sequence). For the CDR3, the DNA is TGCAGTGCGACAAAGGGGACAGGGGATAGTTCACCCCTCCACTTT. Residues: CSATKGTGDSSPLHF.

The chain has TRBV27 and TRBJ2-7, with a possible D match to TRBD2 (5 bases). Germline V gene lookup returns CDR1 MNHEY and CDR2 SMNVEV (reference sequence). Between the trimmed V and J ends, which lost 6 bases and 3 bases, there was a span of 18 bases. The CDR3 has 15 residues. The CDR3 nucleotides are TGTGCCAGCAGCGAATCCGGGATTGGGAGCTACGAGCAGTACTTC. It is translated as CASSESGIGSYEQYF.